What follows are 32 T cell receptor beta chains derived from one specimen sequenced in a study of T cell changes during pregnancy in multiple sclerosis. TCRdb's copy holds only in-frame clones and misses some; the assay was immunoSEQ multiplex PCR. The table records about 24,000 clones, about 88% of them present only once. Sequences were derived from CD4+ T cells from peripheral blood mononuclear cells, sampled in the first trimester of pregnancy. The receptors were sampled from a female donor in good health, enrolled as a control in a pregnancy study.

The J gene is TRBJ2-1, the V gene TRBV5-6; 9 positions match TRBD1. The CDR3 covers 15 residues. With V trimmed by 2 bases and J by 9 bases, 9 bases remained unmatched. Germline CDR1 SGHDT, CDR2 YYEEEE. In DNA, the CDR3 is TGTGCCAGCAGCTTAGGGGACAGGGATACGGTTGAGCAGTTCTTC. Translating gives CASSLGDRDTVEQFF.

This chain joins TRBV14 and TRBJ1-2; the D is unclear. CDR3 length equals 15 residues. Per the germline V gene, CDR1 is SGHDN and CDR2 is FVKESK. The germline V and J ends were trimmed by 1 base and 8 bases, with 17 bases remaining between them. CDR3 in DNA: TGTGCCAGCAGCCAAGGATTTGGGAGGGCAAAGGGCTACACCTTC. The encoded protein is CASSQGFGRAKGYTF.

On this clone itself: The same CDR3 is also encoded by other DNA sequences in this sample. The chain joins TRBV30 to TRBJ2-7, with 10 bases matching TRBD1. The CDR3 covers 14 residues. From germline, CDR1 is GTSNPN and CDR2 SVGIG (reference sequence). Losses at the gene ends were 2 bases for V and 3 bases for J; bases not matched to a gene: 4. In DNA form, the CDR3 reads TGTGCCTGGAGTTGGGGACAGGGGCACTACGAGCAGTACTTC. Its translation: CAWSWGQGHYEQYF.

The CDR3 nucleotides are TGCGCCAGCAGCTTGGCGGCTAGCGGGGGGGCTTGGGATGAGCAGTTCTTC. Translation gives CASSLAASGGAWDEQFF. The rearrangement links TRBV5-1 to TRBJ2-1; 12 bases line up with TRBD2. The J segment lost 8 bases and the V segment lost 0 bases, leaving 9 bases of the junction unmatched. The germline V gene has CDR1 SGHRS and CDR2 YFSETQ. The CDR3 loop spans 17 amino acids.

This rearrangement joins TRBV28 to TRBJ1-1, with 9 bases lining up with TRBD1. V lost 8 bases and J lost 0; bases outside the gene matches: 10. CDR1 and CDR2 (germline): MDHEN, SYDVKM. The length of the CDR3 is 16 residues. The CDR3 is CASRTGGAGMNTEAFF. In DNA, the CDR3 is TGTGCCAGCCGAACAGGGGGCGCCGGGATGAACACTGAAGCTTTCTTT.

The CDR3 protein is CASSPGTGDGGYTF. The CDR3 DNA sequence: TGTGCCAGCTCACCAGGGACAGGGGATGGTGGCTACACCTTC. The chain links TRBV18 to TRBJ1-2, with 10 positions matching TRBD1. V lost 2 bases, J lost 7 bases, and 4 bases stayed unmatched. The CDR3 contains 14 residues. CDR1 and CDR2 from the germline V gene are KGHSH and LQKENI.

In this sample, this clone turned up once. This sequence joins TRBV2 and TRBJ1-2; 8 bases are a match to TRBD1. V shed 6 bases and J 8 bases; nucleotides not matched to a gene: 17. The germline V gene encodes CDR1 SNHLY and CDR2 FYNNEI. The CDR3 runs 16 residues. The CDR3 coding sequence is TGTGCCAGCAGGCGAGGGGCCGGACAGGGACCGCGAGGCTACACCTTC. Translating gives CASRRGAGQGPRGYTF.

This chain joins TRBV5-1 and TRBJ2-1, with TRBD2 matching 12 bases. The CDR3 is 17 residues long. Germline lookup yields CDR1 SGHRS and CDR2 YFSETQ. Trimming took 0 bases from V and 2 from J; bases not matched to a gene: 3. The CDR3 loop is CASSLAGLAGTYNEQFF. CDR3 nucleotide sequence: TGCGCCAGCAGCTTGGCCGGACTAGCGGGAACCTACAATGAGCAGTTCTTC. Together with reference TRBV5-1 and TRBJ2-1, the CDR3 gives the full variable domain: KAGVTQTPRYLIKTRGQQVTLSCSPISGHRSVSWYQQTPGQGLQFLFEYFSETQRNKGNFPGRFSGRQFSNSRSEMNVSTLELGDSALYLCASSLAGLAGTYNEQFFGPGTRLTVL.

This rearrangement joins TRBV6-5 to TRBJ2-7; D is unresolved. Germline-derived CDR1 and CDR2 are MNHEY and SVGAGI. V was shortened by 6 bases and J by 2 bases, with 11 bases between the two germline ends. The CDR3 is made up of 13 amino acids. CDR3 in DNA: TGTGCCAGCAGCGACTCCCAGACCTACGAGCAGTACTTC. It codes for CASSDSQTYEQYF.

The rearrangement uses TRBV5-1 and TRBJ2-6, with 12 bases that match TRBD2. The CDR3 spans 22 residues. Germline V gene sequence: CDR1 SGHRS, CDR2 YFSETQ. Trimming cost V 4 bases and J 0 bases; bases outside gene matches: 17. This CDR3 reads CASSGLSPGLAGSSSGANVLTF. The CDR3 DNA reads TGCGCCAGCAGCGGACTATCCCCGGGACTAGCGGGTTCATCCTCTGGGGCCAACGTCCTGACTTTC.

The chain joins TRBV19 to TRBJ2-1; D remains ambiguous. Trimming cost V 4 bases and J 3 bases, with 4 bases left between them. This CDR3 spans 12 amino acids. Germline V CDR1 and CDR2: LNHDA, SQIVND (reference sequence). CDR3 in amino acids: CASSRHYNEQFF. The DNA of the CDR3 is TGTGCCAGTAGTAGACACTACAATGAGCAGTTCTTC.

The table lists this clone with a count of one. The chain carries TRBV20-1 and TRBJ1-1, with D hard to call. This CDR3 region has 8 residues. Per germline, CDR1 DFQATT and CDR2 SNEGSKA (reference sequence). Deletions cut 6 bases from V and 10 bases from J, with 6 bases between. The CDR3 DNA follows: TGCAGTGCGCCGAGAGCTTTCTTT. It specifies CSAPRAFF.

The CDR3 region is CASSLGGQGNTEAFF. CDR3 coding DNA: TGCGCCAGCAGCTTGGGGGGACAGGGGAACACTGAAGCTTTCTTT. The J gene is TRBJ1-1, the V gene TRBV5-1, with 9 bases that match TRBD1. The length of the CDR3 is 15 residues. Germline CDR1 reads SGHRS; CDR2 reads YFSETQ. V gave up 0 bases and J gave up 1 base; unmatched junction bases: 1.

The chain joins TRBV6-1 to TRBJ2-1, with 9 bases aligning to TRBD2. There are 17 residues in the CDR3. V trimming: 2 bases; J trimming: 7 bases; junction bases outside the gene matches: 12. Germline V CDR1 and CDR2: MNHNS, SASEGT. The CDR3 spells CASSELSGGRAGNEQFF. In DNA, the CDR3 is TGTGCCAGCAGTGAATTGAGCGGCGGGAGGGCGGGGAATGAGCAGTTCTTC.

The chain joins TRBV6-1 to TRBJ1-1; D not resolved. This CDR3 comprises 12 residues. The V gene lost 7 bases and the J gene lost 4 bases, with 10 bases spanning the gap. Germline CDR1 is MNHNS and CDR2 is SASEGT. The CDR3: CASTRLRTEAFF. CDR3 nucleotide sequence: TGTGCCAGCACCCGACTCCGCACTGAAGCTTTCTTT.

The chain has TRBV6-1 and TRBJ2-4; D perhaps matches TRBD2 (5 bases). The germline V and J ends were trimmed by 1 base and 8 bases, with 15 bases remaining between them. In germline, CDR1 is MNHNS, CDR2 SASEGT. The CDR3 covers 15 residues. CDR3 in DNA: TGTGCCAGCAGTGAAGGACGTACTAGGGTCGACATTCAGTACTTC. It translates to CASSEGRTRVDIQYF.

This clone was observed a single time. V usage is TRBV28 and J usage is TRBJ1-2; TRBD1 aligns across 7 bases. Germline loops: CDR1 MDHEN, CDR2 SYDVKM. This CDR3 region has 14 residues. Trimming at V came to 3 bases and at J to 3 bases, leaving 4 bases not matched to a gene. For the CDR3, the DNA is TGTGCCAGCAGTTTGACAGGGCTTGACTATGGCTACACCTTC. Its translation: CASSLTGLDYGYTF.

J is TRBJ1-2 and V is TRBV27; a weak D match, TRBD1 (5 bases). Germline V gene lookup returns CDR1 MNHEY and CDR2 SMNVEV (reference sequence). Trimming removed 3 bases at V and 3 bases at J, with 8 bases between. This CDR3 comprises 13 residues. The CDR3 nucleotides read TGTGCCAGCAGTTTGGAGGGGTACTATGGCTACACCTTC. Amino acids: CASSLEGYYGYTF.

The V and J genes are TRBV28 and TRBJ2-2, with a weak D call TRBD1 (6 bases). Germline CDR1 and CDR2: MDHEN and SYDVKM. The CDR3 spans 16 residues. V lost 5 bases and J 1 base, leaving 14 bases between the germline ends. The CDR3 region is CASSLDRNKNTGELFF. The CDR3 DNA sequence: TGTGCCAGCAGTCTTGACAGGAACAAGAACACCGGGGAGCTGTTTTTT.

This rearrangement joins TRBV30 to TRBJ1-1; D remains ambiguous. V gave up 3 bases and J gave up 8 bases, with 13 bases separating them. The CDR3 covers 12 residues. Germline V gives CDR1 GTSNPN, CDR2 SVGIG (reference sequence). The CDR3 DNA reads as TGTGCCTGGAGATCCCGGGTCGCCGAAGCTTTCTTT. Its translation: CAWRSRVAEAFF.

This sequence joins TRBV5-4 and TRBJ1-6, with a possible D match to TRBD1 (5 bases). The V gene's germline CDR1 is SGHNT and CDR2 YYREEE (reference sequence). V was clipped by 2 bases and J by 1 base, with 7 bases between them. CDR3 size: 15 residues. CDR3 residues: CASSLTGSYNSPLHF. The CDR3, as DNA: TGTGCCAGCAGCTTAACAGGATCCTATAATTCACCCCTCCACTTT.

V and J are TRBV10-3 and TRBJ2-7; D perhaps matches TRBD2 (5 bases). This CDR3 is built from 15 residues. V lost 2 bases and J 1 base, leaving 12 bases between the germline ends. Germline V gene lookup returns CDR1 ENHRY and CDR2 SYGVKD. The CDR3 DNA reads as TGTGCCATCAGTGAGATTGCCGGAGGTTCCTACGAGCAGTACTTC. This gives the protein CAISEIAGGSYEQYF.

This clone was observed once. The V call is TRBV9, the J call TRBJ2-7, with 8 bases identical to TRBD2. The germline V gene has CDR1 SGDLS and CDR2 YYNGEE. This CDR3 comprises 15 residues. V shed 4 bases, J shed 2 bases, and the junction held 8 bases outside the gene matches. Here the CDR3 DNA reads TGTGCCAGCAGCAACAGGGCGGGGGGAGCCTACGAGCAGTACTTC. This translates into CASSNRAGGAYEQYF.

The chain uses TRBV30 and TRBJ1-2; 7 bases are a match to TRBD1. Looked up from germline, CDR1 is GTSNPN and CDR2 is SVGIG (reference sequence). CDR3 size: 14 residues. Trimming at V came to 4 bases and at J to 2 bases, leaving 7 bases not matched to a gene. The CDR3 bases are TGTGCCTGGATACAGGGGATAGGGAACTATGGCTACACCTTC. Amino acids: CAWIQGIGNYGYTF. Full variable domain (remainder filled in from reference TRBV30 and TRBJ1-2): SQTIHQWPATLVQPVGSPLSLECTVEGTSNPNLYWYRQAAGRGLQLLFYSVGIGQISSEVPQNLSASRPQDRQFILSSKKLLLSDSGFYLCAWIQGIGNYGYTFGSGTRLTVV.

The chain joins TRBV7-2 to TRBJ2-3, with D maybe TRBD2 (5 bases). CDR3 length equals 15 residues. V was trimmed by 6 bases and J by 2 bases, leaving 15 bases between them. Germline CDR1 reads SGHTA; CDR2 reads FQGNSA. DNA of the CDR3: TGTGCCAGCAGTACGGGAATCACTATCACAGATACGCAGTATTTT. It codes for CASSTGITITDTQYF.

J is TRBJ1-1 and V is TRBV30, with 8 bases aligning to TRBD1. The CDR3 extends over 15 amino acids. Germline V gives CDR1 GTSNPN, CDR2 SVGIG (reference sequence). With 7 bases clipped from V and 4 bases from J, the junction kept 14 bases outside the gene matches. This CDR3 reads CASATGAVGSTEAFF. The CDR3 coding sequence is TGTGCCTCCGCGACAGGGGCGGTCGGAAGCACTGAAGCTTTCTTT.

V gene TRBV13 combines with J gene TRBJ2-5; 12 bases map to TRBD2. The CDR3 contains 18 residues. The germline gives CDR1 PRHDT, CDR2 FYEKMQ (reference sequence). Unmatched junction bases numbered 14, after V lost 4 bases and J lost 5 bases. The CDR3 DNA reads as TGTGCCAGCAGCTCAAGAACGTCTAGCGGGAGGGCCGTGGAGACCCAGTACTTC. Translation gives CASSSRTSSGRAVETQYF.

The V call is TRBV7-3, the J call TRBJ2-1; 9 bases line up with TRBD1. CDR1 SGHTA and CDR2 FQGTGA come from the germline V gene. V lost 5 bases to trimming and J lost 12 bases; unmatched junction nucleotides: 5. The CDR3 extends over 12 amino acids. The CDR3 DNA is TGTGCCAGCAGCCCCTCGACAGGGGGGCAGTTCTTC. This codes for CASSPSTGGQFF.

CDR3 sequence (DNA): TGCAGCGTGAGGGGGGGGATAGTATCAGATACGCAGTATTTT. Translated: CSVRGGIVSDTQYF. V gene TRBV29-1 combines with J gene TRBJ2-3; D is possibly TRBD2 (7 bases). V was clipped by 6 bases and J by 4 bases, with 17 bases between them. Per the germline V gene, CDR1 is SQVTM and CDR2 is ANQGSEA. The CDR3 covers 14 residues.

The J gene is TRBJ2-7, the V gene TRBV11-2; D not resolved. There are 13 residues in the CDR3. The V and J ends lost 5 bases and 5 bases respectively, with 13 bases between them. Germline assignment: CDR1 SGHAT and CDR2 FQNNGV. The CDR3 is CASSLVHANEQYF. Written as DNA, the CDR3 is TGTGCCAGCAGCCTAGTTCACGCGAACGAGCAGTACTTC.

The V call is TRBV25-1, the J call TRBJ2-5; no definite D call. The V end lost 1 base, the J end lost 7 bases, and 4 bases lay between the germline ends. CDR3 length equals 11 residues. Germline CDR1 is MGHDK and CDR2 is SYGVNS. The CDR3 loop is CASSESGTQYF. The CDR3 DNA reads as TGTGCCAGCAGTGAATCCGGGACCCAGTACTTC.

The chain combines TRBV5-1 with TRBJ1-4, with 7 positions matching TRBD1. The germline V gene has CDR1 SGHRS and CDR2 YFSETQ. J gave up 1 base and V 4 bases, and 4 bases lay outside the gene matches. The CDR3 is 15 residues long. The CDR3 coding sequence is TGCGCCAGCAGCCTGACAGGGAGAACTAATGAAAAACTGTTTTTT. Its protein product is CASSLTGRTNEKLFF.